The next 30 T cell receptor beta chains were all read from a single sample in a study of tumor-infiltrating lymphocytes in primary liver carcinoma. RNA and DNA were co-extracted from approximately 20-30 mg of unsorted bulk tissue. The investigators made TCR beta cDNA from approximately 510 ng total RNA, using a constant-region primer. Slightly modified ARM-PCR served as the procedure for the TCR beta libraries. These libraries came from three rounds of nested multiplex PCR. A C-beta reverse primer and TRBV1-TRBV30 forward primers served in each of the first two PCR rounds, at 10 cycles apiece. Via MiXCR, TCRdb re-called the multiplex PCR reads, giving one row per CDR3 protein. The sample carries fewer than 200,000 distinct CDR3 sequences, just under 85% recorded once. Sequenced sample: tumor tissue from primary liver carcinoma. All receptors derive from a man between 35 and 55 years old with primary liver carcinoma and hepatitis B virus infection.

Points on this clonotype: With a much larger clone just one base away, this may be a read error. In this CDR3 the conserved last residue, phenylalanine or tryptophan, is missing, so a read error is likely. The chain combines TRBV28 with TRBJ1-1; tentatively, D is TRBD1 (5 bases). CDR3 length equals 15 residues. V lost 2 bases and J lost 1, with 11 bases in between. Germline lookup yields CDR1 MDHEN and CDR2 SYDVKM. CDR3 in amino acids: CASSLTGRENTEAFV. The CDR3 DNA sequence: TGTGCCAGCAGTTTAACAGGCCGGGAGAACACTGAAGCTTTCGTT.

Details on this clonotype: This CDR3 is missing its conserved last phenylalanine or tryptophan, likely due to a read error. No DNA is shown, since the ends of the CDR3 on it are uncertain; the CDR3 is the one TCRdb lists. The J gene is TRBJ2-7, the V gene TRBV12-3 or TRBV12-4; TRBD1, the table's D call, lacks a check against the DNA. The CDR3 is 18 residues long, ends included. CDR3: CASGPLGSAGLGSYEQNL.

A note on this clonotype: Likely a read error: the CDR3 ends without its conserved phenylalanine or tryptophan. The rearrangement joins TRBV4-1 to TRBJ2-5; D is possibly TRBD2 (5 bases). Germline V gives CDR1 MGHRA, CDR2 YSYEKL. This CDR3 has 16 residues. CDR3 in DNA: TGCGGCAGGAGCCAAGATTGGGGAGCTCACCAAGAGACCCAGTACCTC. Encoded protein: CGRSQDWGAHQETQYL.

As to this clonotype: Its ends do not fully match the called genes, so a read error is possible. The genes are TRBV11-2 and TRBJ2-3, with D perhaps being TRBD1 or TRBD2 (6 bases each). Germline V gene data show CDR1 as SGHAT and CDR2 as FQNNGV. The CDR3 is made up of 19 amino acids. CDR3 residues: CASSRSPRLVGERTDTQNF. The CDR3 region has the DNA TGTGCCAGCAGCCGATCGCCGAGACTAGTGGGAGAGAGGACAGATACTCAGAATTTT.

In regard to this clonotype: Relative to the germline gene, one junction end is altered; a read error may explain this. The V gene is TRBV6-1, the J gene TRBJ2-1, with a possible D match to TRBD2 (5 bases). The CDR3 has 15 amino acids. The germline V gene has CDR1 MNHNS and CDR2 SASEGT. CDR3 amino acids: CANSEFPGSGNEQFF. For the CDR3, the DNA is TGTGCCAACAGTGAGTTCCCGGGATCCGGGAACGAGCAGTTCTTC.

Concerning this clonotype: Sequence at one end of the junction differs from germline and may be a read error. In DNA, the CDR3 is TGTGCCAACAGTGAAGTAGCGGGAGAATATGGTGAGCAGTTCTTC. Its translation is CANSEVAGEYGEQFF. The chain joins TRBV2 to TRBJ2-1; 9 bases map to TRBD2. The CDR3 consists of 15 residues. CDR1 is SNHLY and CDR2 is FYNNEI in the germline V gene. Full variable domain (remainder filled in from reference TRBV2 and TRBJ2-1): EPEVTQTPSHQVTQMGQEVILRCVPISNHLYFYWYRQILGQKVEFLVSFYNNEISEKSEIFDDQFSVERPDGSNFTLKIRSTKLEDSAMYFCANSEVAGEYGEQFFGPGTRLTVL.

Concerning this clonotype: A read error is likely, as this CDR3 ends without the conserved phenylalanine or tryptophan. This rearrangement joins TRBV11-1 to TRBJ2-7, with D maybe TRBD2 (6 bases). CDR1 SGHAT and CDR2 FQDESV come from the germline V gene (reference sequence). V was pared by 6 bases and J by 8 bases, with 17 bases between. This CDR3 has 13 amino acids. CDR3 nucleotide sequence: TGTGCCAGCAGTTCCTCGCGGGGTGGCAAGCAGTACTTA. It specifies CASSSSRGGKQYL.

This clonotype showed up many times. The chain is built from TRBV4-1 and TRBJ2-4, with 7 bases that match TRBD2. The CDR3 contains 16 residues. After removal of 3 bases from V and 6 bases from J, the junction contained 11 bases not matched to a gene. Looked up from germline, CDR1 is MGHRA and CDR2 is YSYEKL. The CDR3 loop is CASSQVLALGGNIQYF. DNA of the CDR3: TGCGCCAGCAGCCAGGTACTAGCGCTGGGGGGAAACATTCAGTACTTC.

Concerning this clonotype: Just one base apart from a much larger clone, this may be a read error. This chain connects TRBV10-3 to TRBJ2-1; tentatively, D is TRBD2 (7 bases). Deletions cut 2 bases from V and 7 bases from J, with 27 bases between. The CDR3 is 19 residues long. Per germline, CDR1 ENHRY and CDR2 SYGVKD. CDR3 sequence reads: CAISEPWTVGAGDLNEQFF. In DNA, the CDR3 is TGTGCCATCAGTGAGCCTTGGACAGTCGGGGCGGGAGACTTGAATGAGCAGTTCTTC.

About this clonotype: At one end, the junction sequence differs from germline, possibly due to a read error. The V and J genes are TRBV11-1 and TRBJ2-4; 11 nucleotides line up with TRBD2. This CDR3 is 17 amino acids long. In germline, CDR1 is SGHAT, CDR2 FQDESV (reference sequence). The CDR3 region has the DNA TGTACCAGCAGCTTTCCCATGACTAGCGGGACCGAAAACATTCAGTACTTC. Encoded protein: CTSSFPMTSGTENIQYF.

Regarding this clonotype: An end of the junction differs from the germline gene, which may be a read error. V usage is TRBV10-3 and J usage is TRBJ2-3; tentatively, D is TRBD1 (6 bases). This CDR3 is 13 amino acids long. Per germline, CDR1 ENHRY and CDR2 SYGVKD. CDR3 coding DNA: TGTGCCGGCCGGGACATAAGCACAGATACGCAGAATTTT. Translating it yields CAGRDISTDTQNF.

Remarks on this clonotype: This may arise from a read error, as a much more abundant clone is one base away. The chain employs TRBV30 and TRBJ2-1, with D maybe TRBD2 (7 bases). There are 16 residues in the CDR3. V was shortened by 5 bases and J by 2 bases, with 19 bases between the two germline ends. Germline V CDR1 and CDR2: GTSNPN, SVGIG (reference sequence). CDR3 in DNA: TGTGCCTGGGGGAGGGAGGGTGAGGGGGCCTACAATGAGCAGTTCTTC. Translating it yields CAWGREGEGAYNEQFF.

Remarks on this clonotype: The CDR3 ends on some other residue instead of the conserved phenylalanine or tryptophan, so this is likely a read error. The chain carries TRBV4-1 and TRBJ2-2, with D unclear. CDR1 and CDR2 (germline): MGHRA, YSYEKL. V was pared by 2 bases and J by 5 bases, with 24 bases between. The CDR3 consists of 19 residues. DNA of the CDR3: TGCGCCAGCAGCCAACTCTATATTCCCCTTTGGGTGAAAACCGGGGAGCTGTTTTCT. As protein: CASSQLYIPLWVKTGELFS.

A word on this clonotype: A read error is likely, as this CDR3 ends without the conserved phenylalanine or tryptophan. The V call is TRBV24-1, the J call TRBJ2-1, with D possibly TRBD1 on 6 matching bases. The CDR3 totals 18 residues. CDR1 KGHDR and CDR2 SFDVKD come from the germline V gene. The V end was cut by 4 bases, the J end by 0 bases, with 18 bases between. This CDR3 reads CATSDPTTGSSSYNEQFL. The CDR3, as DNA: TGTGCCACCAGTGACCCTACGACAGGATCGAGCTCCTACAATGAGCAGTTCTTG.

In regard to this clonotype: Compared with germline, one end of the junction differs, possibly owing to a read error. This chain joins TRBV11-2 and TRBJ2-5; D is ambiguous. The CDR3 covers 15 residues. CDR1 is SGHAT, CDR2 FQNNGV, per germline. CDR3 in amino acids: CASSPIGLIPETQYF. Written as DNA, the CDR3 is TGTGCCAGCAGCCCCATCGGGCTAATCCCAGAGACCCAGTATTTC.

Details on this clonotype: One end of the junction varies from germline; a read error may be responsible. In DNA form, the CDR3 reads TGCAGCGTTGATCATCTGGACACCAGCTCCTACAATGAGCAATTCTTC. Translation: CSVDHLDTSSYNEQFF. V gene TRBV29-1 combines with J gene TRBJ2-1, with a possible D match to TRBD1 (5 bases). Germline CDR1 reads SQVTM; CDR2 reads ANQGSEA. This CDR3 has 16 amino acids.

The chain has TRBV11-1 and TRBJ2-2, with D tentatively TRBD1 or TRBD2 (5 bases each). CDR1 and CDR2 from the germline V gene are SGHAT and FQDESV (reference sequence). V lost 5 bases and J lost 14, with 24 bases in between. This CDR3 comprises 15 residues. CDR3 DNA: TGTGCCAGCAGCCATACAGGACCTTTCTCCGGGAAACTGTTTTTT. This codes for CASSHTGPFSGKLFF.

The chain is built from TRBV28 and TRBJ1-2; D gene ambiguous. The germline V and J ends were trimmed by 3 bases and 9 bases, with 14 bases remaining between them. Germline CDR1 and CDR2: MDHEN and SYDVKM. CDR3 size: 13 residues. CDR3 DNA: TGTGCCAGCAGTTTGGTCATAGATTATAGCTACACCTTC. Encoded protein: CASSLVIDYSYTF.

Comment on this clonotype: No conserved phenylalanine or tryptophan ends this CDR3, so it is likely a read error. The rearrangement uses TRBV6-6 and TRBJ2-5; D is uncertain. Germline V gene data show CDR1 as MNHNY and CDR2 as SVGAGI (reference sequence). The CDR3 sequence is 12 residues long. The DNA for the CDR3 is TGCGCCAGCAGCCCTGTCGCGGAGACCCAGTACGTC. Its protein product is CASSPVAETQYV.

As concerns this clonotype: A read error may account for a junction end that differs from germline. V usage is TRBV11-2 and J usage is TRBJ1-1; D gene uncertain. This CDR3 is built from 13 residues. Germline V gene sequence: CDR1 SGHAT, CDR2 FQNNGV. The CDR3 reads CASNLGLNIEAFF. The DNA of the CDR3 is TGTGCCAGCAACTTAGGGCTGAACATTGAAGCTTTCTTT. The full variable domain, rest sourced from reference TRBV11-2 and TRBJ1-1, is EAGVAQSPRYKIIEKRQSVAFWCNPISGHATLYWYQQILGQGPKLLIQFQNNGVVDDSQLPKDRFSAERLKGVDSTLKIQPAKLEDSAVYLCASNLGLNIEAFFGQGTRLTVV.

Turning to this clonotype: This clone may be a read error of a much larger clone one base away. The V call is TRBV7-8, the J call TRBJ2-5; possibly TRBD2 for D (5 bases). V lost 8 bases and J lost 3, with 13 bases in between. The germline gives CDR1 SGHVS, CDR2 FQNEAQ. The CDR3 is 13 residues long. CDR3: CASSRDVKETQYF. The CDR3 coding sequence is TGTGCCAGCTCCCGGGATGTTAAAGAGACCCAGTACTTC.

The CDR3 nucleotides read TGTGCCAGCAGTTCCGGACAGGGGGCACAGGGGGCCAACGTCCTGACTTTC. Translation gives CASSSGQGAQGANVLTF. The gene calls are TRBV12-3 or TRBV12-4 and TRBJ2-6; 11 nucleotides line up with TRBD1. This CDR3 is built from 17 residues. Trimming removed 4 bases from V and 4 bases from J; junction bases left unmatched: 6.

Of note for this clonotype: It may be a read error: a sequence one base away is much more abundant. V usage is TRBV12-3 or TRBV12-4 and J usage is TRBJ2-7; 9 bases are shared with TRBD1. CDR3 length: 13 amino acids. In DNA, the CDR3 is TGTGTCAGCAGGAGGACAGGGGTCTACGAGCAGTACTTC. Protein: CVSRRTGVYEQYF.

This clonotype showed up just a few times. A read error may explain this, as a much larger clone is one base away. The rearrangement joins TRBV28 to TRBJ2-1; D is unresolved. Per germline, CDR1 MDHEN and CDR2 SYDVKM. This CDR3 is 12 amino acids long. In DNA form, the CDR3 reads TGTACTCAGACCGCCCGTCGGGATGAGCAGTTCTTC. Translation gives CTQTARRDEQFF. Filled out from reference TRBV28 and TRBJ2-1, the complete variable domain reads DVKVTQSSRYLVKRTGEKVFLECVQDMDHENMFWYRQDPGLGLRLIYFSYDVKMKEKGDIPEGYSVSREKKERFSLILESASTNQTSMYLCTQTARRDEQFFGPGTRLTVL.

On this clonotype itself: The junction departs from germline at one end; a sequencing error may be responsible. This sequence joins TRBV11-1 and TRBJ2-7, with 7 positions matching TRBD1. The V gene's germline CDR1 is SGHAT and CDR2 FQDESV (reference sequence). The CDR3 has 13 amino acids. The CDR3 loop is CDSRGKRSYEQYF. CDR3 nucleotide sequence: TGTGACAGCAGGGGGAAGCGATCATACGAGCAGTATTTC. Using reference TRBV11-1 and TRBJ2-7 for the parts outside the CDR3, the full variable domain is EAEVAQSPRYKITEKSQAVAFWCDPISGHATLYWYRQILGQGPELLVQFQDESVVDDSQLPKDRFSAERLKGVDSTLKIQPAELGDSAMYLCDSRGKRSYEQYFGPGTRLTVT.

Worth noting for this clonotype: A much larger clone lies a single base off, so this may be a read error. The chain employs TRBV6-2 or TRBV6-3 and TRBJ2-7, with 9 positions matching TRBD1. The CDR3 has 15 amino acids. Germline V gene lookup returns CDR1 MNHEY and CDR2 SVGEGT. CDR3 in DNA: TGTGTCAGCAGGAACTACCGGGACAGGGACTACGAGCAGTACTTC. Its translation is CVSRNYRDRDYEQYF.

On this clonotype itself: At one of its ends the junction is not consistent with the germline gene, which may arise from a read error. V usage is TRBV4-2 and J usage is TRBJ1-1, with D unclear. Germline assignment: CDR1 LGHNA and CDR2 YNFKEQ. CDR3 length equals 14 residues. This chain's CDR3 is CASSTNQRGAETFF. Here the CDR3 DNA reads TGTGCCAGTAGCACAAACCAGAGAGGCGCTGAAACTTTCTTT.

On this clonotype: Being one base from a much bigger clone, this may be a read error. The chain combines TRBV28 with TRBJ1-1, with D maybe TRBD1 (5 bases). Germline loops: CDR1 MDHEN, CDR2 SYDVKM. CDR3 size: 14 residues. The chain's CDR3 is CASSLGGKNTETFF. The CDR3 DNA reads TGTGCCAGCAGTTTAGGGGGAAAGAACACTGAAACTTTCTTT.

A remark on this clonotype: At one of its ends the junction is not consistent with the germline gene, which may arise from a read error. The gene calls are TRBV11-3 and TRBJ2-1; D gene unclear. Germline loops: CDR1 SGHNT, CDR2 YENEEA. The CDR3 totals 14 residues. CDR3 nucleotides: TGTGCCAACAGCTTAGGCCTCTCGAACAATGAGCAGTTTTTC. This gives the protein CANSLGLSNNEQFF.

In regard to this clonotype: Mismatch with germline at one junction end may stem from a read error. The gene calls are TRBV6-5 and TRBJ2-7, with TRBD1 identical over 7 bases. The CDR3 is 15 amino acids. CDR1 is MNHEY and CDR2 is SVGAGI in the germline V gene. The DNA of the CDR3 is TGTACCAGCAGTCCCGCCGGGACAGTATCCTACGAGCAGTATTTC. Encoded protein: CTSSPAGTVSYEQYF.